This T cell receptor (beta chain) was recovered during a study of blood T cell repertoires in COVID-19 (dated by TCRdb to 2018 to 2020). As for the study more broadly: Samples from collaborators originated in the United States, Italy and Spain and spanned both the acute and convalescent phases of COVID-19. The prospective study material was composed of cDNA or gDNA derived from T cells, B-cell-depleted T cells, or PBMCs. HLA class I and class II types, where available, came from metadata supplied by the sample provider rather than from assay-based typing. Samples were obtained from the ongoing ImmuneRACE study (first 160 participants) and from approximately 1,200 subjects provided by 6 global collaborators. The sample metadata nearly always contained a de-identified subject ID, COVID-19 status, age in years and sex. A freely available public database, intended as a resource for researchers studying the immune response to SARS-CoV-2, is where the repertoires were released. The dataset comprised deeply sampled blood TCRbeta repertoires from subjects exposed to, actively infected with, or recovered from COVID-19. What the authors observed across the whole study: The amount of clinical and demographic metadata varied by source and participant and was provided uncurated.

Collaborating institutions collected whole blood in K2EDTA tubes following their own protocols. Collaborator samples were shipped for TCRbeta analysis as frozen whole blood, isolated PBMCs, or DNA extracted from either sample type. Only one count was recorded for this clone. Its antigen has not been determined. Within one base of it there is no much larger clone, and no base qualities were kept. Trimming accounts for 3 bases at V and 0 bases at J, while the number of junction bases matched to no gene is 9. For CDR1 and CDR2, the germline V gene lists SGHAT and FQNNGV. The CDR3 measures 18 amino acids from cysteine to phenylalanine. Only CDR3 DNA remains: 54 bases, in frame from the first base. TCRbeta CDR3 regions were amplified from genomic DNA by means of the immunoSEQ Assay, a bias-controlled multiplex PCR. The study's own analysis went as follows. The number of nucleated cells in each sample was estimated by amplification of reference gene primers within the assay. To quantify the absolute abundance of each unique TCRbeta CDR3 rearrangement, sequence reads were collapsed and filtered. Productive Simpson clonality was computed per sample as the square root of Simpson's diversity index over productive rearrangements. TCRdb stores this immuneACCESS table with in-frame sequences only. Part of the clones is absent; in the studies checked, under half of the shortfall reflects unresolved V genes, and no reason is known for the rest. D and trimming come from the DNA, and the V and J calls and clone size come from that table. This sample gives about 150,000 clones in total; 84% of them show up just once. The ten largest account for roughly 2% of the sample.

Sequencing was performed on peripheral blood. The chain is assembled from TRBV11-2 and TRBJ2-1, with TRBD2 identical over 9 junction bases. This receptor was taken from a man aged 65 to 79 with acute or convalescent COVID-19. The CDR3 here reads CASSFGAGGSSSYNEQFF. Here is the DNA: TGTGCCAGCAGCTTTGGAGCGGGAGGTTCAAGCTCCTACAATGAGCAGTTCTTC. Beyond the CDR3, the reference TRBV11-2 and TRBJ2-1 genes provide the residues; the full variable domain reads: EAGVAQSPRYKIIEKRQSVAFWCNPISGHATLYWYQQILGQGPKLLIQFQNNGVVDDSQLPKDRFSAERLKGVDSTLKIQPAKLEDSAVYLCASSFGAGGSSSYNEQFFGPGTRLTVL.